This TCR beta chain was obtained from a study of CD8 T cells in ankylosing spondylitis. This clonotype turned up a few times. Its antigen is undetermined. Whole-study results and caveats: Seemingly distinctive of ankylosing spondylitis blood was a TCR beta motif formed by eight highly homologous variants.

One entry per CDR3 protein, called by TCRdb with MiXCR from the 5' RACE reads. This sample yields around 770,000 distinct CDR3 sequences, of which 12% are seen a single time; more than 0.5% belongs to the top ten. Sequencing was carried out using blood, either unsorted or a sorted T cell fraction (not recorded which). The sequence was collected from a male donor with ankylosing spondylitis.

CDR3 bases: TGTGCCAGCAGTGAGGGACAGGGGGTTGGCGAGCAGTACTTC. This sequence encodes CASSEGQGVGEQYF. The chain joins TRBV12-3 or TRBV12-4 to TRBJ2-7; 11 positions match TRBD1. This CDR3 is built from 14 residues. J was trimmed by 6 bases and V by 5 bases; bases with no gene match: 6.